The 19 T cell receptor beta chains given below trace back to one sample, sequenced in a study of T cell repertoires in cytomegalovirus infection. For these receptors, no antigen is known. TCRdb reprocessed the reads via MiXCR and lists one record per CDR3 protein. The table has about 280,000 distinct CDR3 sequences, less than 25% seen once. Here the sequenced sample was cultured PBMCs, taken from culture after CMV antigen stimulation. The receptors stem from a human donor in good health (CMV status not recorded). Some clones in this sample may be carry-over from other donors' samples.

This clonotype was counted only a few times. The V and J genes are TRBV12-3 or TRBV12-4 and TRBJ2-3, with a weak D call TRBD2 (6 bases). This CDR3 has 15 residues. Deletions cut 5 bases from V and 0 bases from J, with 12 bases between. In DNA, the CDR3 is TGTGCCAGCAGTGCGGGACTCCCTAGCACAGATACGCAGTATTTT. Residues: CASSAGLPSTDTQYF.

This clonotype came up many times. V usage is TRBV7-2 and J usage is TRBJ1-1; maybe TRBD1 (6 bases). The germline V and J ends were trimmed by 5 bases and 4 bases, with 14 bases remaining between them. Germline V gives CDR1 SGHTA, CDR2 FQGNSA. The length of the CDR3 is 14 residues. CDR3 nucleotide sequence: TGTGCCAGCAGCCTTAAACAGGGCTCCACTGAAGCTTTCTTT. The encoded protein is CASSLKQGSTEAFF.

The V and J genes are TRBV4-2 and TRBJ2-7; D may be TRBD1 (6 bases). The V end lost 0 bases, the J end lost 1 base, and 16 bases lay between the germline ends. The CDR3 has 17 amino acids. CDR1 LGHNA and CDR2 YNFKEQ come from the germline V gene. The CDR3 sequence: CASSQEVPTGFSYEQYF. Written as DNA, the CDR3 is TGTGCCAGCAGCCAAGAGGTTCCCACAGGGTTTTCCTACGAGCAGTACTTC.

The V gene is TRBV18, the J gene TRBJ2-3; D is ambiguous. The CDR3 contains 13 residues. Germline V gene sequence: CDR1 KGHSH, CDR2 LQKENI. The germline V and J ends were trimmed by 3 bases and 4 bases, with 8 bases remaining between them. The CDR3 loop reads CASSPPDADTQYF. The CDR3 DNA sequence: TGTGCCAGCTCACCTCCGGATGCAGATACGCAGTATTTT.

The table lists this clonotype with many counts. CDR3 residues: CQWGRWTQETQYF. The CDR3 DNA follows: TGTCAGTGGGGCCGCTGGACCCAAGAGACCCAGTACTTC. The chain employs TRBV7-2 and TRBJ2-5; the D gene is possibly TRBD1 (5 bases). The germline CDR1 and CDR2 sequences are SGHTA and FQGNSA. CDR3 length: 13 amino acids.

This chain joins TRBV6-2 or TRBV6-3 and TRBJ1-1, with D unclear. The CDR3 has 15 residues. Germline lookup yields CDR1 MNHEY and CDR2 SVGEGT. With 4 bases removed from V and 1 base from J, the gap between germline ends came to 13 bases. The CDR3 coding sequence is TGTGCCAGCAGTTGGCCCCGCGGAGGGAACACTGAAGCTTTCTTT. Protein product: CASSWPRGGNTEAFF.

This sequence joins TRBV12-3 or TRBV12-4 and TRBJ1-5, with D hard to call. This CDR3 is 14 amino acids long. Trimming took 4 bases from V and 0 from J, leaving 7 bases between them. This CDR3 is CASSSDNSNQPQHF. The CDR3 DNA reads TGTGCCAGCAGTTCTGACAATAGCAATCAGCCCCAGCATTTT.

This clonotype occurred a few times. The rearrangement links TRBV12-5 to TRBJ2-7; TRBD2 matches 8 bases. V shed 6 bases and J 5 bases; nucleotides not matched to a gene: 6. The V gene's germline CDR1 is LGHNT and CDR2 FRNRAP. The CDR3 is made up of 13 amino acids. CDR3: CASGGSGRNEQYV. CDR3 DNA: TGTGCTAGTGGGGGCAGCGGGAGAAACGAGCAGTACGTC.

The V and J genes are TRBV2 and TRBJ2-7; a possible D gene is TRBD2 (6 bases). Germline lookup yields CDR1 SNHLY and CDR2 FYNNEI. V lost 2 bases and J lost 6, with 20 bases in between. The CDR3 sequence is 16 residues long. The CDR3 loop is CASSESRTKLWLEQYV. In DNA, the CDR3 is TGTGCCAGCAGTGAATCCAGGACTAAATTGTGGCTCGAGCAGTACGTC.

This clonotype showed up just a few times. The DNA for the CDR3 is TGCAGCGTGTTGACAGGGAGGAACACTGAAGCTTTCTTT. Translating gives CSVLTGRNTEAFF. This rearrangement joins TRBV29-1 to TRBJ1-1, with 7 bases identical to TRBD1. Germline loops: CDR1 SQVTM, CDR2 ANQGSEA. This CDR3 region has 13 residues. The trim removed 6 bases at V and 1 base at J, leaving 5 bases unmatched.

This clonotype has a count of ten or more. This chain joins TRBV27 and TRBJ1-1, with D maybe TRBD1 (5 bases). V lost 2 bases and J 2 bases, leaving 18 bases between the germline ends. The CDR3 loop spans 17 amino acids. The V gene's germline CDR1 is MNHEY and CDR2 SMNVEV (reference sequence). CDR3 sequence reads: CASSLRGLRDLNTEAFF. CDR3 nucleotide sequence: TGTGCCAGCAGTTTACGGGGACTCAGGGACCTAAACACTGAAGCTTTCTTT.

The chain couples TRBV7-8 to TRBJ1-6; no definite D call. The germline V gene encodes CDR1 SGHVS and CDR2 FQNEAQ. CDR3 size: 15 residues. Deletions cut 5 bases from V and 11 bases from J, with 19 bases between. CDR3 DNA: TGTGCCAGCAGCCTCAGCGGCTCCCGGTTTGCACCCCTCCACTTT. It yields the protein CASSLSGSRFAPLHF.

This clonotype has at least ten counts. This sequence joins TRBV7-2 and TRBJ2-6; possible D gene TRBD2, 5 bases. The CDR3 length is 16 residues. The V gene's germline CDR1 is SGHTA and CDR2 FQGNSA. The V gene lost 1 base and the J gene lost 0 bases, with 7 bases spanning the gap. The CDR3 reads CASSLGGISGANVLTF. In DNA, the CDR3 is TGTGCCAGCAGCTTAGGAGGGATCTCTGGGGCCAACGTCCTGACTTTC.

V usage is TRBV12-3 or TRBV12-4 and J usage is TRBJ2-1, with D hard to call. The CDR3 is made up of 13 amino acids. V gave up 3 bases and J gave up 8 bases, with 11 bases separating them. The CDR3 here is CASSFGKLHEQFF. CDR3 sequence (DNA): TGTGCCAGCAGTTTTGGGAAACTCCATGAGCAGTTCTTC.

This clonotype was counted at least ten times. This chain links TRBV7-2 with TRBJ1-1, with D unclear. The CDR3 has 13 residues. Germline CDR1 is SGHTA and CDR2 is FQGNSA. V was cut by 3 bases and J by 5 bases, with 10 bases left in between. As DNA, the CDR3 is TGTGCCAGCAGCTTCTATTTTGGAACTGAAGCTTTCTTT. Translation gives CASSFYFGTEAFF.

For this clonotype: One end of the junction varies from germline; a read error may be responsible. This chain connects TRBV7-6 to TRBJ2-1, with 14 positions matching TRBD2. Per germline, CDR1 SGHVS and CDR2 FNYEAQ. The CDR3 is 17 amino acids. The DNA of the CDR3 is TGTGCTAGCAGCTTAGGGACTAGCGGGAGAGGGGCCAATGAGCAGTTCTTC. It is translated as CASSLGTSGRGANEQFF.

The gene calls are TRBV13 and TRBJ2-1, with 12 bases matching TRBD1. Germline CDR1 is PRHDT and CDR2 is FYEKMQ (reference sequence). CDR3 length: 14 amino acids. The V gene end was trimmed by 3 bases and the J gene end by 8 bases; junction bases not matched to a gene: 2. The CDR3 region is CASSLGTGGDEQFF. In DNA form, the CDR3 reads TGTGCCAGCAGCTTGGGGACAGGGGGCGATGAGCAGTTCTTC. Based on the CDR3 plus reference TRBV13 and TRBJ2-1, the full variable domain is AAGVIQSPRHLIKEKRETATLKCYPIPRHDTVYWYQQGPGQDPQFLISFYEKMQSDKGSIPDRFSAQQFSDYHSELNMSSLELGDSALYFCASSLGTGGDEQFFGPGTRLTVL.

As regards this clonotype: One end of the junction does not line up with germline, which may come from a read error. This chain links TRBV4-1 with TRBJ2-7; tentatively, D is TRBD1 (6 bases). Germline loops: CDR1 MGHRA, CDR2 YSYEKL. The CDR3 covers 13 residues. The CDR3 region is CASSQGRGSEQYF. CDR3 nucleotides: TGTGCCAGCAGCCAGGGGCGTGGGTCCGAGCAGTACTTC.

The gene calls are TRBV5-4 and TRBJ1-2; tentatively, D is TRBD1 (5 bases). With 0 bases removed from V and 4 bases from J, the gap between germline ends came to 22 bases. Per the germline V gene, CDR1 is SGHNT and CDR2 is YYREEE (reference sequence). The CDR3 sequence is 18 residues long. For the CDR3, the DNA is TGTGCCAGCAGCTTGGCTAGTCGAGGGACGACCGGGCGCTATGGCTACACCTTC. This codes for CASSLASRGTTGRYGYTF.